The present T cell receptor (beta chain) was sequenced within a study of T cells in Graves' hyperthyroidism and ophthalmopathy. In the study overall: Pretreatment peripheral blood was obtained at initial diagnosis.

Points from the study as a whole: The model forecast ophthalmopathy, anticipating it by a median 6.5 months before onset.

It was RNA transcripts that yielded the amplified TCR beta CDR3 regions. The HTBI primer set drove a first-round RT-PCR of the TCR CDR3. In TCRdb, the multiplex PCR reads were re-called with MiXCR into one record per CDR3 protein. The sample includes 300,000 to 400,000 distinct CDR3 sequences, around a sixth of them seen just once. This clonotype is a singleton in its sample. No antigen is known for it. This clone may be a read error of a much larger clone one base away. Trimming removed 6 bases from V and 4 bases from J, with 18 bases in between. The CDR3 consists of 15 residues. Looked up from germline, CDR1 is SGHAT and CDR2 is FQNNGV.

Sample: blood. The clonotype was recovered from a woman in her forties or fifties with Graves' hyperthyroidism. This sequence joins TRBV11-2 and TRBJ1-1, with D perhaps TRBD1 (5 bases). CDR3 sequence: CASRQEKGFSTEAFF. Here the CDR3 DNA reads TGTGCCAGCAGACAAGAGAAGGGGTTCAGCACTGAAGCTTTCTTT.